This T cell receptor beta chain was observed in a study of shared clonotypes between healthy human individuals. About the research overall: Each donor's CD8 memory used one plate, CD8 naive two, each CD4 subset three. The study's findings and limits: Clonotype sharing among donors was expected to depend on sequencing depth. Lower generation probabilities were found for non-shared clonotypes than for those shared by all four donors. Sorted-subset sequencing was shown by rarefaction to be incomplete despite large depth.

Assay: immunoSEQ multiplex PCR; the TCRdb copy retains only in-frame clones and omits some. The sample carries 1.4 million to 1.5 million clones, around 95% recorded once. This clone appeared a single time. Its antigen is as yet unknown. The length of the CDR3 is 15 residues. The V gene is TRBV21-1, the J gene TRBJ2-7; TRBD2 was called by the table and not checked on the DNA. TRBV21-1 represents a pseudogene. The specimen sequenced was naive CD4+ T cells sorted from blood. Noted subset: CD45RA+ positively selected. The clonotype originates from a man younger than 40 in good health. CDR3 nucleotide sequence: TGTGCCAGCATAAACTGGGGACTAGCCTCCTACGAGCAGTACTTC. It is translated as CASINWGLASYEQYF.